This TCR beta chain comes out of a study of blood T cell repertoires in COVID-19. Profiling relied on immunoSEQ multiplex PCR, and the TCRdb table lists in-frame clones only, not all of them. The table lists about 150,000 clones, around 87% of them singletons. The receptor was isolated from a woman aged 55-70 years with active or convalescent COVID-19. The material sequenced was peripheral blood.

CDR3 DNA sequence: TGTGCCAGCAGTTTATACAGGGGCCTAGAGACCCAGTACTTC. Translating gives CASSLYRGLETQYF. The chain recombines TRBV27 with TRBJ2-5; 7 bases are shared with TRBD1. This CDR3 is 14 amino acids long. V was clipped by 1 base and J by 4 bases; unmatched bases: 3. Germline assignment: CDR1 MNHEY and CDR2 SMNVEV (reference sequence).